Presented here are 3 T cell receptor beta chains from one specimen sequenced in a study of beta chain features in type 1 diabetes. Every isolated RNA sample was fully reverse transcribed, so sequencing captured expressed TCRB transcripts. Assay used: immunoSEQ multiplex PCR; TCRdb lists only in-frame clones, some missing. In the table there are 130,000 to 150,000 clones, 10% to 15% of which are singletons. Antigen specificity for these receptors is unknown. The study's findings and limits: Moderate but significant shortening of TCRB CDR3s was recorded in all four CD4+ subsets from Type 1 diabetes patients.

The specimen sequenced was central memory CD4+ T cells from blood. The source is a young man with type 1 diabetes.

Only a few counts were recorded for this clone. This chain's CDR3 is CASSERTSGSEQFF. The CDR3 DNA reads TGTGCCAGCAGTGAACGGACTAGCGGGAGTGAGCAGTTCTTC. The chain recombines TRBV6-1 with TRBJ2-1; 13 bases are a match to TRBD2. V lost 2 bases, J lost 9 bases, and 1 base stayed unmatched. The CDR3 length is 14 residues. Germline V lookup: CDR1 MNHNS, CDR2 SASEGT.

The chain is built from TRBV7-2 and TRBJ1-5; D gene ambiguous. Trimming took off 1 base at V and 3 bases at J, with 10 bases between the two ends. CDR3 size: 15 residues. Germline lookup yields CDR1 SGHTA and CDR2 FQGNSA. CDR3 DNA: TGTGCCAGCAGCTTAGGAGGCAGTATCAATCAGCCCCAGCATTTT. Translated, it gives CASSLGGSINQPQHF. The complete variable domain, with remaining parts taken from reference TRBV7-2 and TRBJ1-5, reads GAGVSQSPSNKVTEKGKDVELRCDPISGHTALYWYRQSLGQGLEFLIYFQGNSAPDKSGLPSDRFSAERTGGSVSTLTIQRTQQEDSAVYLCASSLGGSINQPQHFGDGTRLSIL.

Regarding this clone: A clone one base away is much larger, so this may be a read error. This same CDR3 is encoded by further DNA sequences in the sample. The CDR3 loop is CAWSPDSNQPQHF. CDR3 bases: TGTGCCTGGAGCCCCGATAGCAATCAGCCCCAGCATTTT. The chain combines TRBV30 with TRBJ1-5; D is unclear. The CDR3 length is 13 residues. The germline CDR1 and CDR2 sequences are GTSNPN and SVGIG (reference sequence). V was clipped by 3 bases and J by 0 bases, with 6 bases between them. Based on the CDR3 plus reference TRBV30 and TRBJ1-5, the full variable domain is SQTIHQWPATLVQPVGSPLSLECTVEGTSNPNLYWYRQAAGRGLQLLFYSVGIGQISSEVPQNLSASRPQDRQFILSSKKLLLSDSGFYLCAWSPDSNQPQHFGDGTRLSIL.